This TCR beta chain derives from a study of T cells in Graves' hyperthyroidism and ophthalmopathy. Trimming removed 8 bases at V and 3 bases at J, with 16 bases between. The germline gives CDR1 SGHTA, CDR2 FQGTGA. The CDR3 contains 14 residues. Authors of the study amplified TCR beta CDR3 regions from RNA transcripts. First-round RT-PCR with HTBI primers amplified the TCR CDR3 region. TCRdb redid the calling of the multiplex PCR reads with MiXCR, one entry per CDR3 protein. This sample has about 840,000 distinct CDR3 sequences; around 38% occur once, and the top ten carry roughly 8.3%. Sequenced sample: blood. This chain links TRBV7-3 with TRBJ1-1; a possible D gene is TRBD1 (5 bases). This clonotype was sampled from a young man with Graves' hyperthyroidism. The CDR3 reads CASRRAAGDTEAFF. Here the CDR3 DNA reads TGTGCCAGCCGCCGAGCGGCGGGGGACACTGAAGCTTTCTTT.